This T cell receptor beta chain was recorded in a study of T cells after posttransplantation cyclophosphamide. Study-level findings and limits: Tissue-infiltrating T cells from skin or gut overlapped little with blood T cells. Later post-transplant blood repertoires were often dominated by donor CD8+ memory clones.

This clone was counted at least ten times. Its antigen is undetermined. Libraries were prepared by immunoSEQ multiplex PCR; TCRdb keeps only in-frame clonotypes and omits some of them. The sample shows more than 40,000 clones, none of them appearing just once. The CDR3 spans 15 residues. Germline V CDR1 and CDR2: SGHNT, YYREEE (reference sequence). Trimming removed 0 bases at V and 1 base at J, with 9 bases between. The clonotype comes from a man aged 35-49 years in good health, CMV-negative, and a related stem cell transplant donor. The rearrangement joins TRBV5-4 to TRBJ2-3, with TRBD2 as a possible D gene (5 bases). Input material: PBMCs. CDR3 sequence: CASSLDSARTDTQYF. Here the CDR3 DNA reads TGTGCCAGCAGCTTGGATAGCGCCCGCACAGATACGCAGTATTTT.